What follows are 2 T cell receptor beta chains derived from one specimen sequenced in a study of T cells in Graves' hyperthyroidism and ophthalmopathy. It was RNA transcripts that yielded the amplified TCR beta CDR3 regions. HTBI primers drove first-round RT-PCR of the TCR CDR3. TCRdb re-called the multiplex PCR reads with MiXCR, one entry per CDR3 protein. The top ten clones hold over 45% of a sample with approximately 530,000 distinct CDR3 sequences, nearly 20% of them seen once. Sequencing was performed on blood. Every receptor here comes from a middle-aged man with Graves' ophthalmopathy.

This clonotype came up many times. The chain combines TRBV2 with TRBJ2-7; D is uncertain. With 5 bases removed from V and 6 bases from J, the gap between germline ends came to 14 bases. Per the germline V gene, CDR1 is SNHLY and CDR2 is FYNNEI. The CDR3 runs 13 residues. CDR3 DNA sequence: TGTGCCAGCAGTTCTATTTTGGGCCCCGAGCAGTACTTC. As protein: CASSSILGPEQYF.

The V call is TRBV3-1, the J call TRBJ2-3; D gene uncertain. The CDR3 length is 12 residues. The ends were cut back, 2 bases at V and 3 bases at J, with 3 bases in the middle. Germline V lookup: CDR1 LGHDT, CDR2 YNNKEL (reference sequence). The CDR3 DNA reads as TGTGCCAGCAGCCAAACGACAGATACGCAGTATTTT. Translated: CASSQTTDTQYF.